The 10 T cell receptor beta chains given below trace back to one sample, sequenced in a study of T cells in Graves' hyperthyroidism and ophthalmopathy. RNA transcripts served as the template for amplifying TCR beta CDR3 regions. First-round RT-PCR targeting the TCR CDR3 was performed with the HTBI primer set. TCRdb itself ran the multiplex PCR reads through MiXCR, one entry per CDR3 protein. The repertoire holds under 40,000 distinct CDR3 sequences, roughly 50% seen once, with approximately 6.2% in the top ten. The material sequenced was blood. The receptors originated from a woman aged 50 to 60 with Graves' hyperthyroidism that later progressed to Graves' ophthalmopathy.

This clonotype was seen only a few times. The rearrangement joins TRBV9 to TRBJ2-6; D is tentatively TRBD1 or TRBD2 (5 bases each). The germline CDR1 and CDR2 sequences are SGDLS and YYNGEE. V was trimmed by 1 base and J by 2 bases, leaving 19 bases between them. The CDR3 is 19 amino acids. The CDR3: CASSVRRGAVLTGANVLTF. The CDR3 nucleotides read TGTGCCAGCAGCGTAAGGAGAGGGGCCGTGTTGACTGGGGCCAACGTCCTGACTTTC.

This chain joins TRBV20-1 and TRBJ2-1; TRBD1 agrees at 12 bases. The CDR3 has 12 residues. V lost 7 bases to trimming and J lost 8 bases; unmatched junction nucleotides: 3. CDR1 and CDR2 (germline): DFQATT, SNEGSKA (reference sequence). The CDR3 nucleotides are TGCAGTGGGGGGACAGGGGGCGATGAGCAGTTCTTC. Its protein product is CSGGTGGDEQFF.

In its sample, this clonotype was seen many times. The V call is TRBV6-2 or TRBV6-3, the J call TRBJ2-5, with D unclear. The CDR3 consists of 14 residues. V shed 8 bases and J shed 5 bases, with 18 bases lying between them. CDR1 is MNHEY, CDR2 SVGEGT, per germline. This CDR3 reads CASRILMRPETQYF. Here the CDR3 DNA reads TGTGCCAGCCGAATTTTAATGAGGCCTGAGACCCAGTACTTC.

This clonotype was seen ten or more times. The chain has TRBV6-1 and TRBJ2-5; D is perhaps TRBD1 (6 bases). V lost 2 bases and J 4 bases, leaving 8 bases between the germline ends. The CDR3 has 13 residues. Germline loops: CDR1 MNHNS, CDR2 SASEGT. The CDR3 here is CASSEQGRETQYF. CDR3 nucleotide sequence: TGTGCCAGCAGTGAACAGGGGAGAGAGACCCAGTACTTC.

In regard to this clonotype: A much larger clonotype is one base distant, so this may be a read error. V is TRBV27 and J is TRBJ1-4; 7 bases align to TRBD1. The CDR3 has 15 amino acids. CDR1 and CDR2 from the germline V gene are MNHEY and SMNVEV (reference sequence). CDR3 sequence: CASSGPRGRHEKLVF. For the CDR3, the DNA is TGTGCCAGCAGTGGACCAAGGGGGCGCCACGAAAAACTGGTTTTT. The entire variable domain, with the rest obtained from reference TRBV27 and TRBJ1-4, is as follows: EAQVTQNPRYLITVTGKKLTVTCSQNMNHEYMSWYRQDPGLGLRQIYYSMNVEVTDKGDVPEGYKVSRKEKRNFPLILESPSPNQTSLYFCASSGPRGRHEKLVFGSGTQLSVL.

V is TRBV7-8 and J is TRBJ2-1; D is ambiguous. The DNA end favors TRBJ2-7, so the J call may be wrong. The CDR3 totals 13 residues. From germline, CDR1 is SGHVS and CDR2 FQNEAQ. CDR3 loop: CASSSGSYNEQYF. The CDR3 DNA follows: TGTGCCAGCTCCTCCGGTTCCTACAATGAGCAGTACTTC.

The chain carries TRBV12-3 or TRBV12-4 and TRBJ2-7; D is possibly TRBD1 (5 bases). This CDR3 is 15 amino acids long. The V end lost 5 bases, the J end lost 7 bases, and 21 bases lay between the germline ends. CDR3 in amino acids: CASSPQTDSSAEQYF. In DNA, the CDR3 is TGTGCCAGCAGTCCCCAGACAGACAGTTCCGCTGAGCAGTACTTC.

The chain combines TRBV5-1 with TRBJ1-3; D is uncertain. Germline CDR1 SGHRS, CDR2 YFSETQ. This CDR3 is built from 16 residues. V lost 0 bases and J 0 bases, leaving 10 bases between the germline ends. CDR3 nucleotide sequence: TGCGCCAGCAGCTTGGCCAGCATGAGCTCTGGAAACACCATATATTTT. Translation: CASSLASMSSGNTIYF.

This clonotype came up many times. The V and J genes are TRBV5-1 and TRBJ2-3; 12 bases are a match to TRBD2. CDR3 length: 19 amino acids. Germline CDR1 SGHRS, CDR2 YFSETQ. The trim removed 0 bases at V and 4 bases at J, leaving 12 bases unmatched. CDR3 protein: CASSLDLAGGPGMSDTQYF. The CDR3 DNA follows: TGCGCCAGCAGCTTGGATCTAGCGGGAGGGCCTGGGATGTCAGATACGCAGTATTTT.

This clonotype was seen ten or more times. The rearrangement joins TRBV6-2 or TRBV6-3 to TRBJ2-2; 8 bases match TRBD1. CDR1 MNHEY and CDR2 SVGEGT come from the germline V gene. After removal of 5 bases from V and 5 bases from J, the junction contained 13 bases not matched to a gene. The CDR3 loop spans 17 amino acids. CDR3: CASSGRQGTWRTGELFF. CDR3 DNA: TGTGCCAGCAGTGGACGACAGGGGACATGGAGGACCGGGGAGCTGTTTTTT.